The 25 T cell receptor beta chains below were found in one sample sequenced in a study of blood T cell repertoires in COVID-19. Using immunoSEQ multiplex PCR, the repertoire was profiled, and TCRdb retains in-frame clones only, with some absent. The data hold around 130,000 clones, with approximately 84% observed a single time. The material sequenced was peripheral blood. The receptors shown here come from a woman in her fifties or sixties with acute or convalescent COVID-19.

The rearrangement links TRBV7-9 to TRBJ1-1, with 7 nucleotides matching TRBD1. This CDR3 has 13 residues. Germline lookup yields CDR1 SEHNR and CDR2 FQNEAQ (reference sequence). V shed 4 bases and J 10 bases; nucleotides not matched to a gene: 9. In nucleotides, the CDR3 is TGTGCCAGCAGCTCTACAGGGGTCCGTGGAGCTTTCTTT. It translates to CASSSTGVRGAFF.

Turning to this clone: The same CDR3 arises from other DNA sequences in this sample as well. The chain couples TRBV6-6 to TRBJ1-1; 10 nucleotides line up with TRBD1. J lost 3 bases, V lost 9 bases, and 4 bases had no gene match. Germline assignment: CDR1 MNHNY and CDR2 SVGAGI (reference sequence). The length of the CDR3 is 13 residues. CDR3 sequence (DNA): TGTGCCAGTGGGACAGGGGTGTACACTGAAGCTTTCTTT. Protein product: CASGTGVYTEAFF.

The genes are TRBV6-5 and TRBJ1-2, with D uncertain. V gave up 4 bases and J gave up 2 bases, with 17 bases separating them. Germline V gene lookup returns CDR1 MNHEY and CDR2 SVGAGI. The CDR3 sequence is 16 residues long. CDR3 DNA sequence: TGTGCCAGCAGTTCGGCAGAGGCGATAACAAACTATGGCTACACCTTC. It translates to CASSSAEAITNYGYTF.

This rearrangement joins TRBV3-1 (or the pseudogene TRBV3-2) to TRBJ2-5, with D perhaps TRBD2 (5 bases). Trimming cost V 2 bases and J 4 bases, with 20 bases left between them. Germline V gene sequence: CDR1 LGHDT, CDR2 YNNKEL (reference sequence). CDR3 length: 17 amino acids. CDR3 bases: TGTGCCAGCAGCCAATTTCCCCTGGGAGCGTCGTCAGAGACCCAGTACTTC. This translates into CASSQFPLGASSETQYF.

The CDR3 DNA sequence: TGTGCCAGCACCAACGGGGGGGGCAACACCTTC. Translating gives CASTNGGGNTF. This chain uses TRBV12-3 or TRBV12-4 with TRBJ1-2, with D possibly matching TRBD1 (6 bases). V lost 7 bases, J lost 12 bases, and 15 bases lay in between. This CDR3 is 11 amino acids long.

The CDR3 coding sequence is TGTGCCATCAGTGAGTCGGGGGCAGGGGACACAGGGTTGAGCACTGAAGCTTTCTTT. It specifies CAISESGAGDTGLSTEAFF. The V call is TRBV10-3, the J call TRBJ1-1, with D maybe TRBD1 (6 bases). The CDR3 runs 19 residues. Germline lookup yields CDR1 ENHRY and CDR2 SYGVKD. The ends were cut back, 0 bases at V and 4 bases at J, with 24 bases in the middle.

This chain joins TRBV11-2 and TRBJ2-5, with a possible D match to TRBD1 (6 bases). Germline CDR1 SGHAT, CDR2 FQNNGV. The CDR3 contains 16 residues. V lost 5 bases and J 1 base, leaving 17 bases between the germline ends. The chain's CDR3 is CASSLGEGVFQETQYF. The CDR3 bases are TGTGCCAGCAGCCTCGGCGAGGGGGTTTTCCAAGAGACCCAGTACTTC. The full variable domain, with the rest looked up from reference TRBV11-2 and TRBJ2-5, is EAGVAQSPRYKIIEKRQSVAFWCNPISGHATLYWYQQILGQGPKLLIQFQNNGVVDDSQLPKDRFSAERLKGVDSTLKIQPAKLEDSAVYLCASSLGEGVFQETQYFGPGTRLLVL.

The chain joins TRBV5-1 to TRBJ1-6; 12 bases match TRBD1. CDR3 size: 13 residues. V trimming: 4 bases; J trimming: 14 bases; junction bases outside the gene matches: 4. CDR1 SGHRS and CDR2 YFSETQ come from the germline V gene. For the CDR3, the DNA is TGCGCCAGCAGCGGGACAGGGGGCTTAACCCTCCACTTT. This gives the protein CASSGTGGLTLHF.

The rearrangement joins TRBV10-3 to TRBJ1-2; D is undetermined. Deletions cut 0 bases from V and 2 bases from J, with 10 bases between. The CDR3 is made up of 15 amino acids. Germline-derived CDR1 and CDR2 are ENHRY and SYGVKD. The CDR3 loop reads CAISESPVENYGYTF. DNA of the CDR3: TGTGCCATCAGTGAGTCTCCCGTGGAGAACTATGGCTACACCTTC.

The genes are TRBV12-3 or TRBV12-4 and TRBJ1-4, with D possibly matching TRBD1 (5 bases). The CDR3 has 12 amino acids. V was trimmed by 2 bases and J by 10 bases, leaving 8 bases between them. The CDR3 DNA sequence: TGTGCCAGCAGTTTATTGGGGGGAAAACTGTTTTTT. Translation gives CASSLLGGKLFF.

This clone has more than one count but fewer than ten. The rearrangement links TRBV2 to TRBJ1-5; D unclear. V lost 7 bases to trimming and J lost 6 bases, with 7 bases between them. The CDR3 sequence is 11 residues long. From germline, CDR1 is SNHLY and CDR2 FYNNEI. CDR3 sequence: CASNLGQPQHF. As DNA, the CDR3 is TGTGCCAGCAACCTCGGTCAGCCCCAGCATTTT.

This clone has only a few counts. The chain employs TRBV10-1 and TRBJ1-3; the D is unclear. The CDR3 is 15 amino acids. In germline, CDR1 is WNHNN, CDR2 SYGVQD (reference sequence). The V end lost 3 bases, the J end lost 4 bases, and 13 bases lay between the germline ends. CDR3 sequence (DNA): TGCGCCAGCAGTGAAGCGGGAGCCCGCGGAAACACCATATATTTT. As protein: CASSEAGARGNTIYF.

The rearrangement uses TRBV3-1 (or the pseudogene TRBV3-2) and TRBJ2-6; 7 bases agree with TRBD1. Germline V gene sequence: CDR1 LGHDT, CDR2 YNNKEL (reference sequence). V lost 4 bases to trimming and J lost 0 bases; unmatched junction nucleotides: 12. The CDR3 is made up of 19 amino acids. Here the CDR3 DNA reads TGTGCCAGCAGCCCCGGGATGGGGACAGTCAGCTCTGGGGCCAACGTCCTGACTTTC. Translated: CASSPGMGTVSSGANVLTF.

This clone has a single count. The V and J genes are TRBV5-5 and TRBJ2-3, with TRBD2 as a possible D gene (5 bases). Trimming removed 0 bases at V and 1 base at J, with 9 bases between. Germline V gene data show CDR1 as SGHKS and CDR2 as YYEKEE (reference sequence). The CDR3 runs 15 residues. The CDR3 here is CASSLDAGRTDTQYF. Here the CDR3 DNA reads TGTGCCAGCAGCTTGGATGCGGGCCGCACAGATACGCAGTATTTT.

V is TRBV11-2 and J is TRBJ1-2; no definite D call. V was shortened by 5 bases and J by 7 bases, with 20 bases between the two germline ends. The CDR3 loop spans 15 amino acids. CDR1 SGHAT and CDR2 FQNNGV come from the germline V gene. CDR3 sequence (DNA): TGTGCCAGCAGCCCGTCACCGCCTCGTCCGGGTGGCTACACCTTC. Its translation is CASSPSPPRPGGYTF.

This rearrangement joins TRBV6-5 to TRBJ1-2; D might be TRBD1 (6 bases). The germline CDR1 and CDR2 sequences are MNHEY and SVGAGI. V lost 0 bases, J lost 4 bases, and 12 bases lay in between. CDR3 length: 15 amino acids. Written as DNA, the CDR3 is TGTGCCAGCAGTTACTCGGGCGGGGGGCCCTATGGCTACACCTTC. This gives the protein CASSYSGGGPYGYTF.

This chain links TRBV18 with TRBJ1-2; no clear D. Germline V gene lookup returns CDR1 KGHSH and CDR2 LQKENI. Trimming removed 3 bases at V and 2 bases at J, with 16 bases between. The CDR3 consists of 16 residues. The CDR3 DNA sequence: TGTGCCAGCTCACCGGGAGGGAGGCTTGCGAACTATGGCTACACCTTC. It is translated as CASSPGGRLANYGYTF. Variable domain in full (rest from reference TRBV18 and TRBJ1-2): NAGVMQNPRHLVRRRGQEARLRCSPMKGHSHVYWYRQLPEEGLKFMVYLQKENIIDESGMPKERFSAEFPKEGPSILRIQQVVRGDSAAYFCASSPGGRLANYGYTFGSGTRLTVV.

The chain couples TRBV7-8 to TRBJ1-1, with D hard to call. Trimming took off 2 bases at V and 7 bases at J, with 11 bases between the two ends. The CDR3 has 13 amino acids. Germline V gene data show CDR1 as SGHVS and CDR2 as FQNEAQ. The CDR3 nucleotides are TGTGCCAGCAGCTTAACGGAGGGTAATGAAGCTTTCTTT. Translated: CASSLTEGNEAFF.

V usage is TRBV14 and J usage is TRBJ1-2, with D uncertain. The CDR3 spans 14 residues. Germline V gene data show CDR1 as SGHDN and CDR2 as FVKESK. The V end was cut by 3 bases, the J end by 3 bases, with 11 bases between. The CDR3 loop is CASSHDGRDYGYTF. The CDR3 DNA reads TGTGCCAGCAGCCATGATGGGCGCGACTATGGCTACACCTTC. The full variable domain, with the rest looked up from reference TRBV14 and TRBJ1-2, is EAGVTQFPSHSVIEKGQTVTLRCDPISGHDNLYWYRRVMGKEIKFLLHFVKESKQDESGMPNNRFLAERTGGTYSTLKVQPAELEDSGVYFCASSHDGRDYGYTFGSGTRLTVV.

CDR3 coding DNA: TGTGCCAGCAGTCCCAGCGGGGGAAAGACCCAGTACTTC. The encoded protein is CASSPSGGKTQYF. This sequence joins TRBV12-3 or TRBV12-4 and TRBJ2-5, with 8 positions matching TRBD2. This CDR3 is built from 13 residues. Germline trimming cut 5 bases from V and 6 bases from J; bases unmatched to any gene: 5.

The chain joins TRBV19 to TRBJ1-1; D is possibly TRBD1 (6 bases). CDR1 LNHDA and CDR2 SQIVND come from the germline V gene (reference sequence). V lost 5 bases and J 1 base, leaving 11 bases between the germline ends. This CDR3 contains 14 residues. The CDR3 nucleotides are TGTGCCAGTAGTTCCGGACAGTCGAACACTGAAGCTTTCTTT. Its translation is CASSSGQSNTEAFF.

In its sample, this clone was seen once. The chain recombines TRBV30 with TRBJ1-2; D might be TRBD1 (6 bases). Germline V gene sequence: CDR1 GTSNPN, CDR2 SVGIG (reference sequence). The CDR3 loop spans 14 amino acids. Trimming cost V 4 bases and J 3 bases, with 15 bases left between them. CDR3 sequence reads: CAWKGSGEYYGYTF. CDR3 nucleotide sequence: TGTGCCTGGAAAGGCTCAGGGGAGTACTATGGCTACACCTTC.

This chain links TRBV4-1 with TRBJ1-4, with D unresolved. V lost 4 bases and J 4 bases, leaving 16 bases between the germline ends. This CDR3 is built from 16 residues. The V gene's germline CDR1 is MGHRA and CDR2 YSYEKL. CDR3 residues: CASSPSTIGLNEKLFF. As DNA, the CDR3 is TGCGCCAGCAGCCCCAGCACCATCGGACTTAATGAAAAACTGTTTTTT.

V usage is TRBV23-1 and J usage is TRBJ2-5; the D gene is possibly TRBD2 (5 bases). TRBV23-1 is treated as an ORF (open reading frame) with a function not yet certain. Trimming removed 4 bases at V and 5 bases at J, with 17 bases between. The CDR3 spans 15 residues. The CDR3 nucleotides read TGCGCCAGCAGTCTCGTCCTGGGAGAGGAGGAGACCCAGTACTTC. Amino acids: CASSLVLGEEETQYF.

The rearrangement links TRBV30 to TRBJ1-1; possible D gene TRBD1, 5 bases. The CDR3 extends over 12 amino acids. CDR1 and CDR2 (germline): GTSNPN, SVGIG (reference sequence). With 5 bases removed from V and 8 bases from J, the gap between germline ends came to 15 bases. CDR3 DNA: TGTGCCTGGGGGGGTCCAGGGAAAGAAGCTTTCTTT. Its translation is CAWGGPGKEAFF.